In this sample, the clone carrying this T cell receptor (beta chain) turned up once. Authors' data handling: Reference gene primer amplification yielded estimated nucleated cell counts. The repertoire was sequenced with immunoSEQ multiplex PCR; TCRdb's copy has only in-frame clones and lacks some. For V, J and clone size, that table is used; D and trimming come from the DNA. Seen here are roughly 140,000 clones, roughly three quarters observed once, and the top ten hold 4.2%. CDR1 and CDR2 from the germline V gene are SNHLY and FYNNEI. CDR3 size: 14 residues. Trimming cost V 6 bases and J 4 bases; bases outside gene matches: 4. The sample belongs to a study of blood T cell repertoires in COVID-19. Study context: The samples span acute and convalescent COVID-19 from the United States, Italy and Spain. The analysed material was cDNA or gDNA that came from T cells, B-cell-depleted T cells, or PBMCs.

Input material: peripheral blood. This rearrangement joins TRBV2 to TRBJ2-2; 8 bases match TRBD2. This sequence was found in a man aged 55 to 70 with acute or convalescent COVID-19. CDR3 loop: CASRAGAGTGELFF. The CDR3 DNA follows: TGTGCCAGCAGAGCGGGAGCGGGCACCGGGGAGCTGTTTTTT.